Each of the 27 T cell receptor beta chains below was sequenced from the same sample in a study of blood T cell repertoires in COVID-19. Method: immunoSEQ multiplex PCR; TCRdb's copy keeps in-frame clones and lacks some. The sample records 200,000 to 250,000 clones, roughly 84% being singletons. Source material: peripheral blood. These receptor sequences come from a woman aged 55-69 years with acute or convalescent COVID-19.

This chain joins TRBV3-1 (or the pseudogene TRBV3-2) and TRBJ2-3; D is unresolved. This CDR3 has 16 residues. V dropped 2 bases and J dropped 0 bases, with 12 bases sitting between them. Germline V lookup: CDR1 LGHDT, CDR2 YNNKEL (reference sequence). The CDR3 DNA sequence: TGTGCCAGCAGCCAAATGAGACACATTAGCACAGATACGCAGTATTTT. Translated: CASSQMRHISTDTQYF.

The chain recombines TRBV9 with TRBJ1-4; 10 bases are a match to TRBD1. Germline V gene sequence: CDR1 SGDLS, CDR2 YYNGEE. CDR3 size: 17 residues. Unmatched junction bases numbered 8, after V lost 0 bases and J lost 6 bases. The CDR3: CASSVAHSGTGDEKLFF. The CDR3 region has the DNA TGTGCCAGCAGCGTAGCCCATTCCGGGACAGGGGATGAAAAACTGTTTTTT.

This clone was recorded only once. The V call is TRBV7-3, the J call TRBJ2-5; 9 nucleotides line up with TRBD2. V lost 5 bases and J lost 1; bases outside the gene matches: 5. Germline loops: CDR1 SGHTA, CDR2 FQGTGA. The CDR3 runs to 15 residues. CDR3: CASSRAGGSQETQYF. The CDR3, as DNA: TGTGCCAGCAGCAGGGCGGGGGGGTCCCAAGAGACCCAGTACTTC.

The V gene is TRBV11-2, the J gene TRBJ2-1; D is undetermined. The ends were cut back, 5 bases at V and 4 bases at J, with 12 bases in the middle. The germline V gene has CDR1 SGHAT and CDR2 FQNNGV. The CDR3 covers 14 residues. The CDR3: CASSPFKEYNEQFF. CDR3 DNA sequence: TGTGCCAGCAGCCCCTTCAAGGAGTACAATGAGCAGTTCTTC.

V usage is TRBV28 and J usage is TRBJ2-7, with TRBD1 matching 9 bases. V shed 6 bases, J shed 6 bases, and the junction held 6 bases outside the gene matches. Germline values: CDR1 MDHEN, CDR2 SYDVKM. The CDR3 length is 13 residues. DNA for the CDR3: TGTGCCAGCAGCCGCACAGGGGGCACCGAGCAGTACTTC. The encoded protein is CASSRTGGTEQYF.

The rearrangement uses TRBV27 and TRBJ2-7, with 8 bases that match TRBD2. The V and J ends lost 1 base and 6 bases, in that order; junction bases with no gene match: 8. The length of the CDR3 is 15 residues. Germline values: CDR1 MNHEY, CDR2 SMNVEV (reference sequence). For the CDR3, the DNA is TGTGCCAGCAGTTTATTGGCGGGGGCGGGGGGCGAGCAGTACTTC. As protein: CASSLLAGAGGEQYF.

V usage is TRBV19 and J usage is TRBJ2-2; weak D call: TRBD1 (6 bases). The CDR3 totals 13 residues. From germline, CDR1 is LNHDA and CDR2 SQIVND (reference sequence). V gave up 3 bases and J gave up 6 bases, with 8 bases separating them. This CDR3 is CASSISGAGELFF. The CDR3 DNA follows: TGTGCCAGTAGTATCTCAGGGGCCGGGGAGCTGTTTTTT.

This clone showed up just once. The genes are TRBV28 and TRBJ2-3; 7 bases line up with TRBD1. The CDR3 runs 13 residues. From germline, CDR1 is MDHEN and CDR2 SYDVKM. J lost 0 bases, V lost 9 bases, and 3 bases had no gene match. The CDR3 nucleotides read TGTGCCAGTCGAGGGGGCAGCACAGATACGCAGTATTTT. This sequence encodes CASRGGSTDTQYF.

V usage is TRBV30 and J usage is TRBJ1-6, with 7 bases lining up with TRBD1. This CDR3 is built from 16 residues. CDR1 and CDR2 from the germline V gene are GTSNPN and SVGIG (reference sequence). V gave up 1 base and J gave up 3 bases; unmatched junction bases: 6. CDR3 coding DNA: TGTGCCTGGAGTGCCCAGACAGGGTACTATAATTCACCCCTCCACTTT. Translating gives CAWSAQTGYYNSPLHF.

The CDR3 sequence is CASSQYQGNTEAFF. The CDR3 coding sequence is TGTGCCAGCAGCCAGTATCAGGGGAACACTGAAGCTTTCTTT. The chain uses TRBV5-4 and TRBJ1-1; tentative D call: TRBD1 (5 bases). Per the germline V gene, CDR1 is SGHNT and CDR2 is YYREEE (reference sequence). V was pared by 4 bases and J by 1 base, with 11 bases between. This CDR3 region has 14 residues.

The chain uses TRBV19 and TRBJ1-1; D unclear. The CDR3 runs to 16 residues. The ends were cut back, 3 bases at V and 1 base at J, with 15 bases in the middle. The germline gives CDR1 LNHDA, CDR2 SQIVND (reference sequence). CDR3 in amino acids: CASSMLPGGGNTEAFF. DNA for the CDR3: TGTGCCAGTAGTATGCTACCGGGAGGTGGGAACACTGAAGCTTTCTTT.

This clone came up once. Other DNA sequences in this specimen translate into the identical CDR3. The CDR3 DNA reads TGTGCCAGCAGCCAAGGAGGACAGGGGGGGACTGAAGCTTTCTTT. This sequence encodes CASSQGGQGGTEAFF. The chain combines TRBV4-2 with TRBJ1-1; 10 nucleotides line up with TRBD1. This CDR3 is 15 amino acids long. Trimming took 1 base from V and 5 from J; bases not matched to a gene: 4. Germline lookup yields CDR1 LGHNA and CDR2 YNFKEQ.

The chain has TRBV18 and TRBJ1-1; no firm D call. Trimming took 4 bases from V and 1 from J, leaving 16 bases between them. This CDR3 contains 16 residues. Per the germline V gene, CDR1 is KGHSH and CDR2 is LQKENI. As DNA, the CDR3 is TGTGCCAGCTCACTTCGGGGTGGGCTCGAGAACACTGAAGCTTTCTTT. Amino acids: CASSLRGGLENTEAFF. Full variable domain (outside the CDR3, taken from reference TRBV18 and TRBJ1-1): NAGVMQNPRHLVRRRGQEARLRCSPMKGHSHVYWYRQLPEEGLKFMVYLQKENIIDESGMPKERFSAEFPKEGPSILRIQQVVRGDSAAYFCASSLRGGLENTEAFFGQGTRLTVV.

This chain links TRBV3-1 (or the pseudogene TRBV3-2) with TRBJ2-2; 10 bases align to TRBD1. V shed 4 bases, J shed 7 bases, and the junction held 9 bases outside the gene matches. The CDR3 extends over 16 amino acids. CDR1 and CDR2 from the germline V gene are LGHDT and YNNKEL (reference sequence). CDR3 amino acids: CASSPQTGGAGGELFF. In DNA, the CDR3 is TGTGCCAGCAGCCCACAGACAGGGGGCGCCGGCGGGGAGCTGTTTTTT.

J is TRBJ2-7 and V is TRBV11-1, with 10 nucleotides matching TRBD1. Germline V CDR1 and CDR2: SGHAT, FQDESV (reference sequence). J lost 3 bases, V lost 3 bases, and 5 bases had no gene match. The CDR3 is 15 residues long. The CDR3 is CASSFQTGGFYEQYF. Here the CDR3 DNA reads TGTGCCAGCAGCTTCCAGACAGGGGGCTTCTACGAGCAGTACTTC.

This chain joins TRBV7-2 and TRBJ2-3, with 10 bases aligning to TRBD2. V gave up 2 bases and J gave up 8 bases; unmatched junction bases: 4. Per the germline V gene, CDR1 is SGHTA and CDR2 is FQGNSA. There are 14 residues in the CDR3. The CDR3 bases are TGTGCCAGCAGCTTAAAAGCGGGGGGGCTTACGCAGTATTTT. Protein sequence: CASSLKAGGLTQYF.

The rearrangement uses TRBV7-8 and TRBJ1-2; the match to TRBD1 covers 9 bases. Germline V lookup: CDR1 SGHVS, CDR2 FQNEAQ. Trimming cost V 3 bases and J 8 bases; bases outside gene matches: 4. The CDR3 is 13 residues long. CDR3 in DNA: TGTGCCAGCAGCTTGGGACAGGGATCAGGCTACACCTTC. Encoded protein: CASSLGQGSGYTF. Full variable domain (remainder filled in from reference TRBV7-8 and TRBJ1-2): GAGVSQSPRYKVAKRGQDVALRCDPISGHVSLFWYQQALGQGPEFLTYFQNEAQLDKSGLPSDRFFAERPEGSVSTLKIQRTQQEDSAVYLCASSLGQGSGYTFGSGTRLTVV.

This rearrangement joins TRBV7-2 to TRBJ1-2; TRBD1 agrees at 11 bases. V lost 1 base and J lost 6; bases outside the gene matches: 1. The V gene's germline CDR1 is SGHTA and CDR2 FQGNSA. This CDR3 is built from 14 residues. CDR3 in amino acids: CASSLGTGGHGYTF. The DNA for the CDR3 is TGTGCCAGCAGCTTAGGGACAGGGGGCCATGGCTACACCTTC.

This chain uses TRBV9 with TRBJ2-7; D gene ambiguous. Germline values: CDR1 SGDLS, CDR2 YYNGEE. Deletions cut 0 bases from V and 4 bases from J, with 11 bases between. The CDR3 totals 14 residues. CDR3 in amino acids: CASSVAATPYEQYF. The CDR3 DNA reads TGTGCCAGCAGCGTAGCTGCGACACCTTACGAGCAGTACTTC.

J is TRBJ2-3 and V is TRBV7-3, with D tentatively TRBD2 (6 bases). V was trimmed by 4 bases and J by 3 bases, leaving 14 bases between them. Germline loops: CDR1 SGHTA, CDR2 FQGTGA. There are 15 residues in the CDR3. CDR3: CASSSGGSSTDTQYF. The CDR3 DNA reads TGTGCCAGCAGCTCCGGGGGTTCGTCAACAGATACGCAGTATTTT.

The CDR3 coding sequence is TGTGCCAGTAGTAAGCGTTCTGGGGCCAACGTCCTGACTTTC. Translating gives CASSKRSGANVLTF. The rearrangement uses TRBV19 and TRBJ2-6, with D uncertain. V dropped 4 bases and J dropped 1 base, with 5 bases sitting between them. CDR1 and CDR2 from the germline V gene are LNHDA and SQIVND (reference sequence). The CDR3 is made up of 14 amino acids.

The chain uses TRBV19 and TRBJ1-2; possibly TRBD1 for D (6 bases). The V gene lost 8 bases and the J gene lost 11 bases, with 21 bases spanning the gap. Germline CDR1 and CDR2: LNHDA and SQIVND (reference sequence). The CDR3 totals 13 residues. This chain's CDR3 is CASVGRGQLRYTF. Written as DNA, the CDR3 is TGTGCCAGTGTCGGGCGGGGGCAGTTAAGATACACCTTC.

The CDR3 DNA follows: TGTGCCAGCAGCGTAGCTACAGGGGGGGAAATAGATACGCAGTATTTT. Protein product: CASSVATGGEIDTQYF. The rearrangement links TRBV9 to TRBJ2-3; a weak D match, TRBD1 (8 bases). Trimming cost V 0 bases and J 5 bases, with 16 bases left between them. Germline-derived CDR1 and CDR2 are SGDLS and YYNGEE. CDR3 size: 16 residues.

V usage is TRBV5-1 and J usage is TRBJ1-2; D is uncertain. Germline V CDR1 and CDR2: SGHRS, YFSETQ. The germline V and J ends were trimmed by 3 bases and 8 bases, with 8 bases remaining between them. The CDR3 is made up of 11 amino acids. CDR3 coding DNA: TGCGCCAGCAGCTCCGCCGGGGGCTACACCTTC. It translates to CASSSAGGYTF.

The V gene is TRBV5-4, the J gene TRBJ2-1; a possible D gene is TRBD1 (7 bases). The germline V gene has CDR1 SGHNT and CDR2 YYREEE (reference sequence). The V end lost 5 bases, the J end lost 4 bases, and 19 bases lay between the germline ends. The CDR3 length is 16 residues. Written as DNA, the CDR3 is TGTGCCAGCAGTCTGACGGGGGACAGCTGGTACAATGAGCAGTTCTTC. This sequence encodes CASSLTGDSWYNEQFF. The whole variable domain, remainder taken from reference TRBV5-4 and TRBJ2-1, is ETGVTQSPTHLIKTRGQQVTLRCSSQSGHNTVSWYQQALGQGPQFIFQYYREEENGRGNFPPRFSGLQFPNYSSELNVNALELDDSALYLCASSLTGDSWYNEQFFGPGTRLTVL.

This chain connects TRBV5-6 to TRBJ1-3; TRBD1 matches 8 bases. CDR1 is SGHDT, CDR2 YYEEEE, per germline. The length of the CDR3 is 17 residues. The V segment lost 2 bases and the J segment 0 bases; nucleotides outside the gene matches: 7. The CDR3 region is CASSLRRTGSSGNTIYF. CDR3 DNA sequence: TGTGCCAGCAGCTTACGTAGGACAGGGAGCTCTGGAAACACCATATATTTT.

The chain couples TRBV30 to TRBJ2-3; 8 bases align to TRBD2. This CDR3 contains 15 residues. The V and J ends lost 0 bases and 1 base, in that order; junction bases with no gene match: 3. Per the germline V gene, CDR1 is GTSNPN and CDR2 is SVGIG (reference sequence). This CDR3 reads CAWSVQAGGTDTQYF. The CDR3 coding sequence is TGTGCCTGGAGTGTACAAGCGGGAGGCACAGATACGCAGTATTTT.